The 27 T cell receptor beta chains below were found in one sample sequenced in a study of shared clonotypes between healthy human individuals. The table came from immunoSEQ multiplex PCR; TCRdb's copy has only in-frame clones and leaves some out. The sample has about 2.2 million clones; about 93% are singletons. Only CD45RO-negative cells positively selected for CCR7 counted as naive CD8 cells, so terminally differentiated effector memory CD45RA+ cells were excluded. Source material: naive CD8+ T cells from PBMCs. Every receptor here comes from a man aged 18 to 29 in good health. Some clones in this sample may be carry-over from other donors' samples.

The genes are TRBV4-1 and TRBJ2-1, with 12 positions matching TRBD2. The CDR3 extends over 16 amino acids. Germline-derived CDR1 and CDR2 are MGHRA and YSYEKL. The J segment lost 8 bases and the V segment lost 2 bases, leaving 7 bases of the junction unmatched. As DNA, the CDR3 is TGCGCCAGCAGCCAACGTTCGACTAGCGGGAGCGATGAGCAGTTCTTC. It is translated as CASSQRSTSGSDEQFF.

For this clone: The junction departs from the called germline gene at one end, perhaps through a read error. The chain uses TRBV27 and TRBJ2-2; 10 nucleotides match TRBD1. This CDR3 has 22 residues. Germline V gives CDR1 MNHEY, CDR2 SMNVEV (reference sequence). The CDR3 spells CASTIYSVPRTGGKPYTGELFF. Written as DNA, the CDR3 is TGTGCCAGCACAATTTATTCGGTGCCCCGGACAGGGGGGAAGCCCTACACGGGGGAGCTGTTTTTT.

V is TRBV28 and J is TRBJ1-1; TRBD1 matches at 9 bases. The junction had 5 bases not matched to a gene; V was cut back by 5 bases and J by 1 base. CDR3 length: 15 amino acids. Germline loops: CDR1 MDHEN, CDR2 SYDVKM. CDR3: CASSSWGQGNTEAFF. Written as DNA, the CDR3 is TGTGCCAGCAGTAGCTGGGGACAGGGGAACACTGAAGCTTTCTTT.

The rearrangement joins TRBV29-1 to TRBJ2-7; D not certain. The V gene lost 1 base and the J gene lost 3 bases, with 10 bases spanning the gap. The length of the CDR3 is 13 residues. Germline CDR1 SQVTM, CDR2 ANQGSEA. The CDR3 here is CSVEGRNIYEQYF. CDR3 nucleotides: TGCAGCGTTGAAGGCAGGAATATCTACGAGCAGTACTTC.

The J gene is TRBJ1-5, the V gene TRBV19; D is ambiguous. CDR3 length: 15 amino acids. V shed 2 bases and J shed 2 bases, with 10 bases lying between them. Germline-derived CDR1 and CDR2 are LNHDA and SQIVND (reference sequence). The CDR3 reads CASSILGNGNQPQHF. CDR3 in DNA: TGTGCCAGTAGTATACTCGGGAACGGCAATCAGCCCCAGCATTTT.

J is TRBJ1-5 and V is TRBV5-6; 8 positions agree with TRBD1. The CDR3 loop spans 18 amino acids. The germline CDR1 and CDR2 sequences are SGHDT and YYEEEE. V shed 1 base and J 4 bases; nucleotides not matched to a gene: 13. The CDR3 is CASSLSSQGAFPNQPQHF. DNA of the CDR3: TGTGCCAGCAGCTTGAGTAGTCAGGGGGCTTTTCCAAATCAGCCCCAGCATTTT. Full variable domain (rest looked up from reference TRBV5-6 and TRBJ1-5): DAGVTQSPTHLIKTRGQQVTLRCSPKSGHDTVSWYQQALGQGPQFIFQYYEEEERQRGNFPDRFSGHQFPNYSSELNVNALLLGDSALYLCASSLSSQGAFPNQPQHFGDGTRLSIL.

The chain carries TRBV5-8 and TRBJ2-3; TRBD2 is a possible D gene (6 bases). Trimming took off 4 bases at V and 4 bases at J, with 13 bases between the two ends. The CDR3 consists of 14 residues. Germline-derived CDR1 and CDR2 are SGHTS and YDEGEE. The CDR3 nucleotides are TGTGCCAGCAGCCCCGGGACTTACGCAGATACGCAGTATTTT. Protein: CASSPGTYADTQYF.

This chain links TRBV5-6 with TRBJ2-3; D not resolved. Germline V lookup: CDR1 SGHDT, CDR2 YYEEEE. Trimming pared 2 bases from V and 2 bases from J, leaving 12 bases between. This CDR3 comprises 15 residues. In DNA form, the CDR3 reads TGTGCCAGCAGCTTCGCCGGTGCGGCCACAGATACGCAGTATTTT. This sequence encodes CASSFAGAATDTQYF.

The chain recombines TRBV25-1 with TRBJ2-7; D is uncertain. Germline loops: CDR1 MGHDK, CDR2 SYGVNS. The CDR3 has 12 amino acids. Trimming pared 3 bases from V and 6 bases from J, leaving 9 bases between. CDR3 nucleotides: TGTGCCAGCAGTGACCGTGGTGGCGAGCAGTACTTC. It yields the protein CASSDRGGEQYF.

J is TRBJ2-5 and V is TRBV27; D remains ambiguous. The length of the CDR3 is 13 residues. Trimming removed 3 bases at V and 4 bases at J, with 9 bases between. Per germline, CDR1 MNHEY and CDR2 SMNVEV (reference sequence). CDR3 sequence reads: CASSFGSIETQYF. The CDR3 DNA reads TGTGCCAGCAGTTTTGGGTCCATAGAGACCCAGTACTTC.

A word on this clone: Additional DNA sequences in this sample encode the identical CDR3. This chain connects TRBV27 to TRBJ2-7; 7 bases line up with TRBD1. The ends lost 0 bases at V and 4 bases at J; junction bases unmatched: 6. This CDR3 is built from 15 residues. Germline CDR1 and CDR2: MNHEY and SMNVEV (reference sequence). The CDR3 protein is CASSLSGGGSYEQYF. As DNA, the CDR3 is TGTGCCAGCAGTTTATCAGGGGGCGGATCATACGAGCAGTACTTC.

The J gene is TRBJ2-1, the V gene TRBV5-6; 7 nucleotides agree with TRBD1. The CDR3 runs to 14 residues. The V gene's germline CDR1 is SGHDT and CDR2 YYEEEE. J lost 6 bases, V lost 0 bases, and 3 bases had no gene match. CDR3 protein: CASSLESGGNEQFF. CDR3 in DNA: TGTGCCAGCAGCTTGGAGTCAGGGGGCAATGAGCAGTTCTTC.

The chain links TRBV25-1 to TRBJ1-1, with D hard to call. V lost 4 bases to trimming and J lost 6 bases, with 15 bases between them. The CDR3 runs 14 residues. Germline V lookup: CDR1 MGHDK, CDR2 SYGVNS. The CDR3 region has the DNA TGTGCCAGCAGTGCCTCGACCTTAAGGGCTGAAGCTTTCTTT. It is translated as CASSASTLRAEAFF.

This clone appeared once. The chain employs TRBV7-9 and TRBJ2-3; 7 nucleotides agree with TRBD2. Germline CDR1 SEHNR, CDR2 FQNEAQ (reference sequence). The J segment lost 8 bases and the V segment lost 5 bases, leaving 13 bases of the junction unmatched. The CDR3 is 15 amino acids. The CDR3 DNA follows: TGTGCCAGCAGCGTGATTGGGGGGGATGCGGGTACGCAGTATTTT. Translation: CASSVIGGDAGTQYF.

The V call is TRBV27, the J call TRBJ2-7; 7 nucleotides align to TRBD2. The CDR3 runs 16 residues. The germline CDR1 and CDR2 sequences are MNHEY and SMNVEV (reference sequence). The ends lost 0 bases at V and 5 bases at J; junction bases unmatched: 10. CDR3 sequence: CASSLSSPALANEQYF. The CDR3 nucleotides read TGTGCCAGCAGTTTATCGAGCCCCGCACTAGCGAACGAGCAGTACTTC.

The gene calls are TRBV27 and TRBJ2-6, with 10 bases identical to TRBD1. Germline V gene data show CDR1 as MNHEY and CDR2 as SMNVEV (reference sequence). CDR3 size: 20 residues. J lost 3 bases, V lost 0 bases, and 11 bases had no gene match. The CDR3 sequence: CASSLSYRDRGKGGANVLTF. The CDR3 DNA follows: TGTGCCAGCAGTTTATCTTACCGGGACAGGGGAAAAGGTGGGGCCAACGTCCTGACTTTC.

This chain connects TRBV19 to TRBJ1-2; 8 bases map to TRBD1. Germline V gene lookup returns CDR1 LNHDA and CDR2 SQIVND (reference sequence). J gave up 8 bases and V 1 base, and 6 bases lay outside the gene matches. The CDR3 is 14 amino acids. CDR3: CASSIAPTGVGYTF. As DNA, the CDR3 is TGTGCCAGTAGTATAGCCCCGACAGGGGTCGGCTACACCTTC. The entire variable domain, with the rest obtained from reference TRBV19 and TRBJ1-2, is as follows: DGGITQSPKYLFRKEGQNVTLSCEQNLNHDAMYWYRQDPGQGLRLIYYSQIVNDFQKGDIAEGYSVSREKKESFPLTVTSAQKNPTAFYLCASSIAPTGVGYTFGSGTRLTVV.

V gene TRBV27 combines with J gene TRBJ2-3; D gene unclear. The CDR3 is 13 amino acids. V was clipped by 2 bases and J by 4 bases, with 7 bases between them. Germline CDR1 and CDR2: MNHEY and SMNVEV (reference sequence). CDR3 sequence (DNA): TGTGCCAGCAGTTTAGGGCGACCAGATACGCAGTATTTT. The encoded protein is CASSLGRPDTQYF.

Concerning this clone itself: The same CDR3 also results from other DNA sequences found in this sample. DNA of the CDR3: TGCGCCAGCAGCCAAGATAGGGGACTTGGAAACACCATATATTTT. The encoded protein is CASSQDRGLGNTIYF. This chain connects TRBV4-1 to TRBJ1-3; D is perhaps TRBD1 (5 bases). This CDR3 contains 15 residues. Trimming removed 0 bases at V and 3 bases at J, with 9 bases between. Germline V gene lookup returns CDR1 MGHRA and CDR2 YSYEKL.

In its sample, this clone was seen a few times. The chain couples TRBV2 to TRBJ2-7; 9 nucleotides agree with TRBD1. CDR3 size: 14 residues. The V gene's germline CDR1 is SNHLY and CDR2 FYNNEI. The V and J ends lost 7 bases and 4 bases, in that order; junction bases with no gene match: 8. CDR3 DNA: TGTGCCAGCAACCGGGGGACAGGGCGGTACGAGCAGTACTTC. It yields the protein CASNRGTGRYEQYF.

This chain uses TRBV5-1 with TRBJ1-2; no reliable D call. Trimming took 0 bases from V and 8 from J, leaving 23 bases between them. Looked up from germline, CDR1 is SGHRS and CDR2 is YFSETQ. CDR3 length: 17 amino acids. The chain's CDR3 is CASSLVSKPEPSRGYTF. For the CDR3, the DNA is TGCGCCAGCAGCTTGGTATCCAAGCCTGAACCCTCTCGGGGCTACACCTTC.

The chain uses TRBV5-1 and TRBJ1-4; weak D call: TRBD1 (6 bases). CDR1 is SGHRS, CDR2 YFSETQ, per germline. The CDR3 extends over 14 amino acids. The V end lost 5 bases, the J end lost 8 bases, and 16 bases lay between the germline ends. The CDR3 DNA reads TGCGCCAGCAGGAAGCCGGGACATCGCGAAAAACTGTTTTTT. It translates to CASRKPGHREKLFF.

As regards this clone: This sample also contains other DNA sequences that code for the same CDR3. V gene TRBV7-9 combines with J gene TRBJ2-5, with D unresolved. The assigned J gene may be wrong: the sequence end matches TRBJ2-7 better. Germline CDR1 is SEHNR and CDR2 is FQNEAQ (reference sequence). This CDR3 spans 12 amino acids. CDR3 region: CASSATGYEQYF. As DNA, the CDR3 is TGTGCCAGCAGCGCGACGGGTTACGAGCAGTACTTC.

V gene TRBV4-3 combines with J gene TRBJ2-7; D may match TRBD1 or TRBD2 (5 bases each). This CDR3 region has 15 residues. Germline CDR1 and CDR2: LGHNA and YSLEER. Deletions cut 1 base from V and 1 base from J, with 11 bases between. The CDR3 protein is CASSQGVGRSYEQYF. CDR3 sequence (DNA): TGCGCCAGCAGCCAAGGCGTGGGACGGTCCTACGAGCAGTACTTC.

CDR3 protein: CASGEGQALNTEAFF. The CDR3, as DNA: TGTGCCAGCGGGGAGGGACAGGCCTTGAACACTGAAGCTTTCTTT. This chain uses TRBV6-1 with TRBJ1-1, with 8 bases aligning to TRBD1. Germline V CDR1 and CDR2: MNHNS, SASEGT. The CDR3 consists of 15 residues. The junction had 8 bases not matched to a gene; V was cut back by 8 bases and J by 0 bases.

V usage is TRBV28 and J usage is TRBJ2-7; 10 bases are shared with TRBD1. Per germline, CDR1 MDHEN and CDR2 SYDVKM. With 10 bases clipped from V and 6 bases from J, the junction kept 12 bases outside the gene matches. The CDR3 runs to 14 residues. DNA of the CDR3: TGTGCCACCGCTTCGACAGGGGGCTTGGGCGAGCAGTACTTC. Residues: CATASTGGLGEQYF.

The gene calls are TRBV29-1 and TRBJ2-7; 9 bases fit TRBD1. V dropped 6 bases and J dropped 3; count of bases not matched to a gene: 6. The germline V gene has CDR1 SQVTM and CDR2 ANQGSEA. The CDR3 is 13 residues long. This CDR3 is CSVRDREYYEQYF. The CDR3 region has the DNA TGCAGCGTCCGGGACAGGGAGTACTACGAGCAGTACTTC.